This section outlines one T cell receptor beta chain sequence together with its context. This sample is drawn from a study of blood T cell repertoires in COVID-19. Study-wide context: Sources were T cells, B-cell-depleted T cells, or PBMCs; the material itself was cDNA or gDNA.

The CDR3 loop spans 14 amino acids. Trimming stripped 5 bases from V and 5 bases from J, with 15 bases between. CDR1 is SEHNR and CDR2 is FQNEAQ in the germline V gene (reference sequence). In the authors' methods: Reference gene primers were amplified, and this amplification served to estimate nucleated cell counts. Sequencing was performed with immunoSEQ multiplex PCR; in TCRdb, only in-frame clones are kept and a portion is missing. V and J calls and clone size are those listed in that table; D and trimming were worked out from the DNA. Of 25,000 to 35,000 clones in the sample, approximately 80% were seen once.

The material sequenced was peripheral blood. The TCR originated in a man in his 70s with active COVID-19. The gene calls are TRBV7-9 and TRBJ2-5, with D perhaps matching TRBD2 (7 bases). The CDR3 sequence: CASSARGASETQYF. CDR3 sequence (DNA): TGTGCCAGCAGCGCCCGGGGGGCGAGCGAGACCCAGTACTTC.